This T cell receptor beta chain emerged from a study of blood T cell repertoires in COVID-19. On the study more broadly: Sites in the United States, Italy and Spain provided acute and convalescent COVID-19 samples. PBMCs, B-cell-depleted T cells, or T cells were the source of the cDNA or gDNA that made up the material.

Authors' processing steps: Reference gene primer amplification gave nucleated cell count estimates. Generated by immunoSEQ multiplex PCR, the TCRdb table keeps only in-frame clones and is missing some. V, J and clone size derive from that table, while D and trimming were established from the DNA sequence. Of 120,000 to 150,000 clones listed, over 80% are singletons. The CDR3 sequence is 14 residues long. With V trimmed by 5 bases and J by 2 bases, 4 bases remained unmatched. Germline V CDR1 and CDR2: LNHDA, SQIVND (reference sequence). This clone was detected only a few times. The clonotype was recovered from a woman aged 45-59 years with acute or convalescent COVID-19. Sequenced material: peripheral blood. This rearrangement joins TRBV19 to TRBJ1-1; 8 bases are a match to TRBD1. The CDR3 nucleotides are TGTGCCAGTAGTTCTGACAGGGGAAACACTGAAGCTTTCTTT. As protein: CASSSDRGNTEAFF.